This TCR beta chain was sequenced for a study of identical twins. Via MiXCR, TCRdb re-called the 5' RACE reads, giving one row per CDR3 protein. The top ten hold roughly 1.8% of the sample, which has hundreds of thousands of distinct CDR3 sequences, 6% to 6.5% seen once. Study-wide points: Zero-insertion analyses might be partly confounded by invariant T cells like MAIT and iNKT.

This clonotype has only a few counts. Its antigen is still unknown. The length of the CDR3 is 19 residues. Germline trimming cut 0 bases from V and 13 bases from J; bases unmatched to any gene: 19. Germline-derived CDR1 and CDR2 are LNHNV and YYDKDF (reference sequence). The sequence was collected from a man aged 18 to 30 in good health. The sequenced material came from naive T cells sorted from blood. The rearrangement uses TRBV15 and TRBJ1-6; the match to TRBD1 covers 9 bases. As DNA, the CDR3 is TGTGCCACCAGCAGAGAGAGGTGGGGTTCCGGAGACAGGGGGATTCCCCTCCACTTT. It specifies CATSRERWGSGDRGIPLHF.